The 30 T cell receptor beta chains presented below share a single source sample, sequenced in a study of identical twins (TCRdb year 2016). Library method: 5' RACE. Sequenced using an Illumina HiSeq 2000. The raw public data were reprocessed by TCRdb itself: fastp quality trimming at Q25, MiXCR clonotype calling, in-frame beta chains only. Identical CDR3 proteins give one entry, which carries the most common genes and DNA. The sample data list roughly 470,000 distinct CDR3 sequences, and roughly 13% of these were observed just once. In total, the top ten clones hold 0.8% to 1% of the sample. The same sample was also used in a study of yellow fever vaccine responses in identical twins.

Specimen: CD4+ T cells sorted from blood. Receptors originate from a woman under 30 in good health.

The V call is TRBV4-3, the J call TRBJ1-2, with D possibly TRBD1 on 5 matching bases. CDR1 is LGHNA, CDR2 YSLEER, per germline. The V end lost 4 bases, the J end lost 8 bases, and 20 bases lay between the germline ends. The CDR3 is 15 amino acids. The chain's CDR3 is CASSRREAGSEGYTF. Here the CDR3 DNA reads TGCGCCAGCAGCCGCAGGGAAGCGGGATCGGAAGGCTACACCTTC.

The CDR3 sequence: CASSLNLDTPNEQFF. CDR3 in DNA: TGTGCCAGCAGCTTAAATTTGGACACTCCCAATGAGCAGTTCTTC. The chain links TRBV7-9 to TRBJ2-1; D might be TRBD1 (5 bases). Trimming pared 2 bases from V and 6 bases from J, leaving 14 bases between. CDR3 length: 15 amino acids. Germline V gene lookup returns CDR1 SEHNR and CDR2 FQNEAQ (reference sequence).

This clonotype was counted ten times or more. This chain joins TRBV29-1 and TRBJ2-1; 7 bases are shared with TRBD2. The ends lost 4 bases at V and 4 bases at J; junction bases unmatched: 7. Per germline, CDR1 SQVTM and CDR2 ANQGSEA. The CDR3 loop spans 14 amino acids. This CDR3 is CSVARAGAYNEQFF. CDR3 coding DNA: TGCAGCGTTGCCCGCGCGGGAGCTTACAATGAGCAGTTCTTC.

This chain uses TRBV29-1 with TRBJ1-1; D call uncertain. Germline loops: CDR1 SQVTM, CDR2 ANQGSEA. The CDR3 covers 14 residues. Trimming removed 5 bases at V and 3 bases at J, with 16 bases between. CDR3 DNA sequence: TGCAGCGTTTCCTATTTAGTAGGAGACACTGAAGCTTTCTTT. It specifies CSVSYLVGDTEAFF.

The chain couples TRBV6-6 to TRBJ2-5; D perhaps matches TRBD1 (6 bases). The CDR3 runs 13 residues. Germline assignment: CDR1 MNHNY and CDR2 SVGAGI (reference sequence). V shed 8 bases and J shed 5 bases, with 15 bases lying between them. The chain's CDR3 is CASSHRVMETQYF. In DNA, the CDR3 is TGTGCCAGCTCCCACAGGGTGATGGAGACCCAGTACTTC.

The J gene is TRBJ2-4, the V gene TRBV12-3 or TRBV12-4; D gene uncertain. V lost 8 bases, J lost 3 bases, and 11 bases lay in between. CDR3 length: 13 residues. This CDR3 is CASSRTGKNIQYF. The CDR3 coding sequence is TGTGCCAGCTCCCGGACGGGCAAAAACATTCAGTACTTC.

There are many counts of this clonotype. The junction and the germline gene differ at one end; a read error may be behind it. This chain joins TRBV7-9 and TRBJ2-7; TRBD2 matches at 9 bases. The germline V gene encodes CDR1 SEHNR and CDR2 FQNEAQ (reference sequence). The CDR3 has 11 amino acids. The CDR3 sequence: CASSSSGGLDF. As DNA, the CDR3 is TGTGCCAGCAGTTCCAGCGGGGGGCTTGACTTC. Looking up the rest from reference TRBV7-9 and TRBJ2-7 gives the full variable domain: DTGVSQNPRHKITKRGQNVTFRCDPISEHNRLYWYRQTLGQGPEFLTYFQNEAQLEKSRLLSDRFSAERPKGSFSTLEIQRTEQGDSAMYLCASSSSGGLDFGPGTRLTVT.

This clonotype was picked up many times. The chain carries TRBV5-1 and TRBJ2-4, with TRBD1 identical over 9 bases. From germline, CDR1 is SGHRS and CDR2 YFSETQ. The J segment lost 6 bases and the V segment lost 0 bases, leaving 4 bases of the junction unmatched. This CDR3 region has 15 residues. As DNA, the CDR3 is TGCGCCAGCAGCTTGGGTTCGGGACAGGGAAACATTCAGTACTTC. Translation gives CASSLGSGQGNIQYF.

Only a few counts were recorded for this clonotype. The chain joins TRBV9 to TRBJ2-3, with D perhaps matching TRBD2 (6 bases). Germline V gene lookup returns CDR1 SGDLS and CDR2 YYNGEE. V shed 3 bases and J shed 6 bases, with 14 bases lying between them. CDR3 length: 14 amino acids. The CDR3: CASSATTSSDTQYF. CDR3 nucleotide sequence: TGTGCCAGCAGCGCAACTACTAGCTCCGATACGCAGTATTTT.

This clonotype appeared a few times. The rearrangement uses TRBV7-9 and TRBJ1-6; no definite D call. Germline V gene lookup returns CDR1 SEHNR and CDR2 FQNEAQ (reference sequence). The CDR3 is 14 residues long. V lost 4 bases and J lost 7, with 11 bases in between. The CDR3 sequence: CASSSPGGNSPLHF. The CDR3 region has the DNA TGTGCCAGCAGCTCTCCGGGAGGCAATTCACCCCTCCACTTT.

This chain uses TRBV12-3 or TRBV12-4 with TRBJ1-5; weak D call: TRBD1 (6 bases). V was trimmed by 7 bases and J by 1 base, leaving 11 bases between them. The CDR3 consists of 14 residues. DNA of the CDR3: TGTGCCAGCACTAATACAGGGAGCAATCAGCCCCAGCATTTT. It specifies CASTNTGSNQPQHF.

The chain is built from TRBV9 and TRBJ2-3, with a possible D match to TRBD1 (7 bases). Germline CDR1 is SGDLS and CDR2 is YYNGEE. V lost 0 bases, J lost 2 bases, and 13 bases lay in between. The length of the CDR3 is 16 residues. In nucleotides, the CDR3 is TGTGCCAGCAGCGTAGTCGGAGGGGGCGTCACAGATACGCAGTATTTT. As protein: CASSVVGGGVTDTQYF.

The sample holds a few counts of this clonotype. The chain joins TRBV25-1 to TRBJ1-2, with 10 positions matching TRBD1. J lost 4 bases, V lost 3 bases, and 8 bases had no gene match. This CDR3 spans 16 amino acids. Per germline, CDR1 MGHDK and CDR2 SYGVNS. CDR3 sequence (DNA): TGTGCCAGCAGTGACATAGGACAGGGGGTCCCCTATGGCTACACCTTC. It translates to CASSDIGQGVPYGYTF.

This clonotype was observed a few times. The CDR3 here is CASSTGGTNQPQHF. The CDR3 DNA reads TGTGCCAGCTCAACAGGGGGGACCAATCAGCCCCAGCATTTT. The chain recombines TRBV6-1 with TRBJ1-5; 8 bases match TRBD1. Germline V gene sequence: CDR1 MNHNS, CDR2 SASEGT. CDR3 length: 14 residues. The V segment lost 8 bases and the J segment 3 bases; nucleotides outside the gene matches: 6.

This clonotype was found a few times. The chain has TRBV7-9 and TRBJ2-3; D possibly uses TRBD1 or TRBD2 (5 bases each). Deletions cut 6 bases from V and 0 bases from J, with 13 bases between. Germline loops: CDR1 SEHNR, CDR2 FQNEAQ (reference sequence). The CDR3 has 15 amino acids. The CDR3 sequence is CASRLWGSSTDTQYF. CDR3 nucleotide sequence: TGTGCCAGCAGGCTCTGGGGGAGTAGCACAGATACGCAGTATTTT.

This clonotype appeared many times. V is TRBV29-1 and J is TRBJ2-4; perhaps D is TRBD1 or TRBD2 (5 bases each). Germline CDR1 and CDR2: SQVTM and ANQGSEA. The CDR3 has 14 amino acids. V was trimmed by 7 bases and J by 1 base, leaving 14 bases between them. The CDR3 bases are TGCAGCGCCCGCGGTGGGACGGCCAAAAACATTCAGTACTTC. Its protein product is CSARGGTAKNIQYF.

This clonotype was picked up a small number of times. The CDR3 spells CAITAGQGGSETQYF. The CDR3 bases are TGTGCCATCACGGCGGGTCAGGGGGGAAGTGAGACCCAGTACTTC. The J gene is TRBJ2-5, the V gene TRBV10-3; weak D call: TRBD1 (7 bases). The length of the CDR3 is 15 residues. Germline values: CDR1 ENHRY, CDR2 SYGVKD. V gave up 7 bases and J gave up 5 bases, with 20 bases separating them.

This clonotype was recorded at least ten times. J is TRBJ2-1 and V is TRBV6-5; D uncertain. The germline V gene has CDR1 MNHEY and CDR2 SVGAGI. The V end was cut by 6 bases, the J end by 8 bases, with 8 bases between. The CDR3 runs 11 residues. CDR3: CASSHSDEQFF. DNA of the CDR3: TGTGCCAGCAGCCATTCGGATGAGCAGTTCTTC.

This clonotype turned up a few times. The rearrangement uses TRBV6-4 and TRBJ1-6; the D gene is possibly TRBD1 (5 bases). Germline assignment: CDR1 MRHNA and CDR2 SNTAGT. This CDR3 is 15 amino acids long. CDR3 loop: CVIMGRAALRSPLHF. The CDR3 DNA reads as TGTGTCATTATGGGCAGGGCCGCCTTAAGGTCACCCCTCCACTTT.

There are many counts of this clonotype. The rearrangement joins TRBV18 to TRBJ1-1; D possibly corresponds to TRBD1 (6 bases). There are 13 residues in the CDR3. V shed 4 bases and J shed 3 bases, with 9 bases lying between them. Germline values: CDR1 KGHSH, CDR2 LQKENI. The CDR3 region is CASSRQADTEAFF. For the CDR3, the DNA is TGTGCCAGCTCACGACAGGCGGACACTGAAGCTTTCTTT.

This clonotype was detected many times. The V gene is TRBV6-4, the J gene TRBJ2-3; D remains unclear. CDR1 is MRHNA and CDR2 is SNTAGT in the germline V gene. There are 13 residues in the CDR3. V shed 2 bases and J shed 8 bases, with 11 bases lying between them. The chain's CDR3 is CASSDVARGTQYF. Written as DNA, the CDR3 is TGTGCCAGCAGTGACGTGGCGCGTGGTACGCAGTATTTT.

This clonotype was observed a handful of times. The chain links TRBV28 to TRBJ2-1, with TRBD2 matching over 10 bases. The CDR3 runs to 18 residues. The V gene's germline CDR1 is MDHEN and CDR2 SYDVKM. The trim removed 5 bases at V and 6 bases at J, leaving 16 bases unmatched. CDR3 DNA sequence: TGTGCCAGCAGTACCCTTCTAGCGGGAGTGGTGTTAACCAATGAGCAGTTCTTC. Protein sequence: CASSTLLAGVVLTNEQFF.

The chain has TRBV7-2 and TRBJ1-1; 7 bases are shared with TRBD1. The CDR3 covers 13 residues. Germline V gene lookup returns CDR1 SGHTA and CDR2 FQGNSA. After removal of 5 bases from V and 9 bases from J, the junction contained 9 bases not matched to a gene. CDR3 nucleotide sequence: TGTGCCAGCAGCAGCCGACAGGGAGGGCAAGCTTTCTTT. This translates into CASSSRQGGQAFF. The complete variable domain, with remaining parts taken from reference TRBV7-2 and TRBJ1-1, reads GAGVSQSPSNKVTEKGKDVELRCDPISGHTALYWYRQSLGQGLEFLIYFQGNSAPDKSGLPSDRFSAERTGGSVSTLTIQRTQQEDSAVYLCASSSRQGGQAFFGQGTRLTVV.

V and J are TRBV11-2 and TRBJ2-4; D perhaps matches TRBD2 (5 bases). This CDR3 is 15 amino acids long. The V gene's germline CDR1 is SGHAT and CDR2 FQNNGV. Trimming took off 0 bases at V and 8 bases at J, with 14 bases between the two ends. In DNA form, the CDR3 reads TGTGCCAGCAGCTTAGACTCTTTCCTAGCAGACATTCAGTACTTC. Protein: CASSLDSFLADIQYF.

Ten or more counts support this clonotype. The rearrangement joins TRBV5-1 to TRBJ2-3; the D gene is possibly TRBD2 (6 bases). Germline V gene data show CDR1 as SGHRS and CDR2 as YFSETQ. The V gene lost 0 bases and the J gene lost 4 bases, with 12 bases spanning the gap. CDR3 length: 15 residues. The CDR3 here is CASSLETRVADTQYF. The CDR3 DNA sequence: TGCGCCAGCAGCTTGGAGACTAGAGTTGCAGATACGCAGTATTTT.

This clonotype was counted a single time. The rearrangement joins TRBV28 to TRBJ1-1; TRBD1 is a possible D gene (5 bases). V lost 5 bases, J lost 5 bases, and 18 bases lay in between. CDR1 is MDHEN and CDR2 is SYDVKM in the germline V gene. The CDR3 is 15 amino acids. The CDR3 bases are TGTGCCAGCAGTACCCTATCAGGGTCGAGGACTGAAGCTTTCTTT. It is translated as CASSTLSGSRTEAFF.

This clonotype appeared a few times. The CDR3 DNA reads TGTGCCTGCTACCCCGGGGCGGCTAAGACCTACGAGCAGTACTTC. This sequence encodes CACYPGAAKTYEQYF. The gene calls are TRBV6-1 and TRBJ2-7; D possibly uses TRBD1 or TRBD2 (5 bases each). The CDR3 is 15 amino acids. Trimming removed 11 bases at V and 2 bases at J, with 22 bases between. Germline V CDR1 and CDR2: MNHNS, SASEGT.

V is TRBV11-2 and J is TRBJ2-5; 7 positions agree with TRBD1. The CDR3 extends over 13 amino acids. The V gene's germline CDR1 is SGHAT and CDR2 FQNNGV. J gave up 1 base and V 10 bases, and 6 bases lay outside the gene matches. CDR3 coding DNA: TGTGCCATCTCGGGACAGCCCCAAGAGACCCAGTACTTC. Protein product: CAISGQPQETQYF.

This clonotype was counted at least ten times. This sequence joins TRBV5-1 and TRBJ2-1; no definite D call. The V gene lost 3 bases and the J gene lost 1 base, with 8 bases spanning the gap. The CDR3 extends over 14 amino acids. CDR1 and CDR2 (germline): SGHRS, YFSETQ. The CDR3 DNA reads as TGCGCCAGCAGCTCTCTAGGGTCCTACAATGAGCAGTTCTTC. As protein: CASSSLGSYNEQFF. The full variable domain, with the rest looked up from reference TRBV5-1 and TRBJ2-1, is KAGVTQTPRYLIKTRGQQVTLSCSPISGHRSVSWYQQTPGQGLQFLFEYFSETQRNKGNFPGRFSGRQFSNSRSEMNVSTLELGDSALYLCASSSLGSYNEQFFGPGTRLTVL.

The sample holds a few counts of this clonotype. DNA of the CDR3: TGTGCCAGTCGGGGGGGCTGGAAAGAGACCCAGTACTTC. Translating gives CASRGGWKETQYF. The chain uses TRBV7-9 and TRBJ2-5; TRBD2 agrees at 8 bases. V was pared by 9 bases and J by 3 bases, with 6 bases of the junction left unmatched. CDR1 and CDR2 (germline): SEHNR, FQNEAQ (reference sequence). The CDR3 covers 13 residues.